A single sample is the source of the 22 T cell receptor beta chains below, sequenced in a study of blood T cell repertoires in COVID-19. The assay was immunoSEQ multiplex PCR, and TCRdb's table has in-frame clones only and misses some. The table shows 650,000 to 800,000 clones, with approximately 90% occurring only once. Sequenced: peripheral blood. These receptor sequences come from a woman aged 18 to 35 with acute or convalescent COVID-19.

The chain joins TRBV12-5 to TRBJ2-7, with 10 bases that match TRBD1. CDR1 is LGHNT, CDR2 FRNRAP, per germline. The CDR3 runs to 15 residues. With V trimmed by 1 base and J by 3 bases, 3 bases remained unmatched. The CDR3 sequence: CASGLGGQGLYEQYF. For the CDR3, the DNA is TGTGCTAGTGGTTTGGGGGGACAGGGGCTCTACGAGCAGTACTTC.

The V gene is TRBV5-1, the J gene TRBJ1-1; D possibly corresponds to TRBD1 (6 bases). The length of the CDR3 is 15 residues. V lost 0 bases and J lost 3, with 12 bases in between. Germline CDR1 reads SGHRS; CDR2 reads YFSETQ. The CDR3 nucleotides read TGCGCCAGCAGCTTGGGGTCAGGGGCGGACACTGAAGCTTTCTTT. It translates to CASSLGSGADTEAFF.

The gene calls are TRBV9 and TRBJ1-2; D might be TRBD1 (6 bases). Trimming removed 4 bases from V and 1 base from J, with 17 bases in between. Germline V lookup: CDR1 SGDLS, CDR2 YYNGEE. The CDR3 is 16 residues long. The CDR3 DNA follows: TGTGCCAGCAGCCCCTGGACAGCCCAATTTAACTATGGCTACACCTTC. It codes for CASSPWTAQFNYGYTF.

The chain is built from TRBV9 and TRBJ1-1, with unresolved D. The V gene lost 3 bases and the J gene lost 11 bases, with 14 bases spanning the gap. From germline, CDR1 is SGDLS and CDR2 YYNGEE. The CDR3 covers 12 residues. The CDR3 reads CASSGRDYPAFF. The CDR3 DNA reads as TGTGCCAGCAGCGGTCGGGATTACCCCGCTTTCTTT.

The V call is TRBV5-1, the J call TRBJ1-5; weak D call: TRBD1 (5 bases). The CDR3 is 15 amino acids. Trimming removed 0 bases from V and 0 bases from J, with 7 bases in between. The germline V gene encodes CDR1 SGHRS and CDR2 YFSETQ. The chain's CDR3 is CASSLAGISNQPQHF. CDR3 DNA sequence: TGCGCCAGCAGCTTGGCAGGGATTAGCAATCAGCCCCAGCATTTT.

V is TRBV7-9 and J is TRBJ1-1; D is possibly TRBD1 (5 bases). V lost 1 base and J 4 bases, leaving 10 bases between the germline ends. The germline V gene encodes CDR1 SEHNR and CDR2 FQNEAQ (reference sequence). There are 14 residues in the CDR3. The CDR3 spells CASSLDGGSTEAFF. CDR3 nucleotide sequence: TGTGCCAGCAGCTTAGACGGGGGGAGCACTGAAGCTTTCTTT.

The chain combines TRBV27 with TRBJ2-7; D is perhaps TRBD1 (6 bases). The CDR3 runs to 15 residues. Trimming left V 5 bases short and J 6 bases short, with 20 bases between. Germline lookup yields CDR1 MNHEY and CDR2 SMNVEV (reference sequence). CDR3 in amino acids: CASSQGGHPSVEQYF. The CDR3 region has the DNA TGTGCCAGCAGTCAAGGGGGACATCCGTCGGTCGAGCAGTACTTC.

V and J are TRBV4-1 and TRBJ2-3; a possible D gene is TRBD1 (5 bases). V lost 3 bases, J lost 5 bases, and 21 bases lay in between. The CDR3 spans 17 residues. CDR1 is MGHRA and CDR2 is YSYEKL in the germline V gene. CDR3 amino acids: CASSHQGAGFEIDTQYF. The CDR3 DNA follows: TGCGCCAGCAGCCACCAAGGGGCAGGGTTTGAAATAGATACGCAGTATTTT.

This clone was counted a single time. The chain is built from TRBV7-8 and TRBJ2-1; unclear D gene. V was cut by 0 bases and J by 8 bases, with 11 bases left in between. The CDR3 extends over 14 amino acids. The germline V gene encodes CDR1 SGHVS and CDR2 FQNEAQ. As DNA, the CDR3 is TGTGCCAGCAGCTTAGCGCACCTCAGGCATGAGCAGTTCTTC. Its protein product is CASSLAHLRHEQFF. The complete variable domain, with remaining parts taken from reference TRBV7-8 and TRBJ2-1, reads GAGVSQSPRYKVAKRGQDVALRCDPISGHVSLFWYQQALGQGPEFLTYFQNEAQLDKSGLPSDRFFAERPEGSVSTLKIQRTQQEDSAVYLCASSLAHLRHEQFFGPGTRLTVL.

The V and J genes are TRBV27 and TRBJ2-1; 8 nucleotides agree with TRBD1. CDR1 and CDR2 from the germline V gene are MNHEY and SMNVEV (reference sequence). CDR3 length: 20 amino acids. With 6 bases clipped from V and 0 bases from J, the junction kept 19 bases outside the gene matches. The CDR3 region is CASSPQKDRGRGYSYNEQFF. In nucleotides, the CDR3 is TGTGCCAGCAGCCCTCAAAAAGACAGGGGAAGGGGGTACTCCTACAATGAGCAGTTCTTC.

This chain connects TRBV11-2 to TRBJ2-3; possible D gene TRBD2, 5 bases. With 7 bases removed from V and 3 bases from J, the gap between germline ends came to 14 bases. Germline CDR1 SGHAT, CDR2 FQNNGV. The CDR3 runs 14 residues. CDR3 DNA: TGTGCCAGCACCTACGGGGTCGGAACAGATACGCAGTATTTT. This translates into CASTYGVGTDTQYF. The variable domain in full, completed from reference TRBV11-2 and TRBJ2-3, reads EAGVAQSPRYKIIEKRQSVAFWCNPISGHATLYWYQQILGQGPKLLIQFQNNGVVDDSQLPKDRFSAERLKGVDSTLKIQPAKLEDSAVYLCASTYGVGTDTQYFGPGTRLTVL.

V gene TRBV5-4 combines with J gene TRBJ1-1; 7 bases fit TRBD1. The CDR3 runs to 13 residues. Germline CDR1 reads SGHNT; CDR2 reads YYREEE (reference sequence). J was trimmed by 1 base and V by 3 bases; bases with no gene match: 0. This CDR3 is CASSWDRNTEAFF. CDR3 nucleotides: TGTGCCAGCAGCTGGGACAGGAACACTGAAGCTTTCTTT.

This sequence joins TRBV24-1 and TRBJ2-5; TRBD2 aligns across 7 bases. This CDR3 spans 14 amino acids. The germline V gene has CDR1 KGHDR and CDR2 SFDVKD. Trimming cost V 4 bases and J 9 bases; bases outside gene matches: 10. The CDR3 DNA reads TGTGCCACCAGTGAGGCCGGGAGGCACGGGTCCCAGTACTTC. Translating it yields CATSEAGRHGSQYF.

The chain combines TRBV3-1 (or the pseudogene TRBV3-2) with TRBJ2-7, with 9 bases fitting TRBD1. Unmatched junction bases numbered 5, after V lost 2 bases and J lost 0 bases. CDR1 and CDR2 (germline): LGHDT, YNNKEL (reference sequence). The CDR3 contains 16 residues. For the CDR3, the DNA is TGTGCCAGCAGCCAAACTCACAGGGGGCTCTCCTACGAGCAGTACTTC. Encoded protein: CASSQTHRGLSYEQYF.

The CDR3 protein is CASSLWQGHEQFF. In DNA, the CDR3 is TGTGCCAGCAGTTTATGGCAGGGCCATGAGCAGTTCTTC. The rearrangement uses TRBV27 and TRBJ2-1; D possibly corresponds to TRBD1 (5 bases). This CDR3 has 13 residues. In germline, CDR1 is MNHEY, CDR2 SMNVEV (reference sequence). The V end was cut by 1 base, the J end by 8 bases, with 9 bases between.

In the case of this clone: This CDR3 is also generated by other DNA sequences in the sample. V gene TRBV5-6 combines with J gene TRBJ1-2; D gene unclear. The CDR3 spans 11 residues. Germline V gene lookup returns CDR1 SGHDT and CDR2 YYEEEE. V shed 0 bases and J shed 8 bases, with 5 bases lying between them. This CDR3 is CASSLAGGYTF. CDR3 DNA sequence: TGTGCCAGCAGCTTGGCGGGGGGCTACACCTTC.

The CDR3, as DNA: TGCACCAGCGGCGGGGGGGACTACGAGCAGTACTTC. Residues: CTSGGGDYEQYF. The chain employs TRBV1 and TRBJ2-7; the table calls TRBD2, which could not be checked here. TRBV1 represents a pseudogene. This CDR3 spans 12 amino acids.

The V call is TRBV6-1, the J call TRBJ1-2; D uncertain. Trimming took off 2 bases at V and 8 bases at J, with 18 bases between the two ends. Germline-derived CDR1 and CDR2 are MNHNS and SASEGT. CDR3 length: 15 amino acids. Here the CDR3 DNA reads TGTGCCAGCAGTGAATACCCCAGCAGCGGCCGGGGCTACACCTTC. This sequence encodes CASSEYPSSGRGYTF.

The chain carries TRBV12-3 or TRBV12-4 and TRBJ2-7, with TRBD1 matching over 7 bases. Trimming removed 1 base from V and 5 bases from J; junction bases left unmatched: 2. The CDR3 runs to 13 residues. CDR3 in amino acids: CASSLGQGHEQYF. As DNA, the CDR3 is TGTGCCAGCAGTTTAGGACAGGGCCACGAGCAGTACTTC.

The chain combines TRBV2 with TRBJ2-7; TRBD2 is a possible D gene (7 bases). This CDR3 has 14 residues. V was clipped by 6 bases and J by 2 bases, with 14 bases between them. CDR1 SNHLY and CDR2 FYNNEI come from the germline V gene. The CDR3: CASRSAGAPYEQYF. CDR3 DNA: TGTGCCAGCAGGTCGGCGGGGGCCCCCTACGAGCAGTACTTC.

The chain combines TRBV6-2 or TRBV6-3 with TRBJ2-2, with 9 bases identical to TRBD1. From germline, CDR1 is MNHEY and CDR2 SVGEGT. The CDR3 length is 14 residues. Trimming removed 5 bases from V and 7 bases from J; junction bases left unmatched: 5. This CDR3 reads CASSDGTGSGELFF. The CDR3 DNA reads TGTGCCAGCAGTGACGGGACAGGGAGCGGGGAGCTGTTTTTT.

This chain links TRBV12-5 with TRBJ1-5, with 8 bases aligning to TRBD1. The CDR3 runs to 14 residues. Germline V gene sequence: CDR1 LGHNT, CDR2 FRNRAP. The ends lost 7 bases at V and 5 bases at J; junction bases unmatched: 7. The CDR3 nucleotides are TGTGCTAGTGTCGACGGACAGGGTTATCAGCCCCAGCATTTT. This encodes CASVDGQGYQPQHF.